The 29 T cell receptor beta chains in this list originate from one sample, sequenced in a study of shared clonotypes between healthy human individuals. Naive CD8 cells comprised CD45RO-negative, CCR7-positively selected cells, excluding terminally differentiated effector memory CD45RA+ cells. Produced via immunoSEQ multiplex PCR; TCRdb's table is partial and in-frame only. The repertoire has around 2,000,000 clones, under 95% of them found once; the top ten carry 1.7%. The specimen sequenced was naive CD8+ T cells from PBMCs. These receptors were collected from a man aged 18 to 29 in good health. Some clones in this sample may be carry-over from other donors' samples.

The V and J genes are TRBV10-3 and TRBJ2-7; possibly TRBD2 for D (5 bases). The ends were cut back, 2 bases at V and 2 bases at J, with 7 bases in the middle. CDR3 length: 13 residues. Germline CDR1 is ENHRY and CDR2 is SYGVKD. CDR3 DNA sequence: TGTGCCATCAGTGAGCTACTAGCCTACGAGCAGTACTTC. This translates into CAISELLAYEQYF.

The genes are TRBV9 and TRBJ2-7; 9 positions agree with TRBD1. This CDR3 has 15 amino acids. The germline gives CDR1 SGDLS, CDR2 YYNGEE. The V segment lost 0 bases and the J segment 6 bases; nucleotides outside the gene matches: 7. The CDR3 DNA is TGTGCCAGCAGCGTAGCCGGGACAGGGTTACGCGAGCAGTACTTC. Residues: CASSVAGTGLREQYF.

V and J are TRBV28 and TRBJ2-5; D remains unclear. V lost 3 bases, J lost 5 bases, and 10 bases lay in between. This CDR3 is 13 amino acids long. The germline V gene encodes CDR1 MDHEN and CDR2 SYDVKM. The CDR3 DNA reads TGTGCCAGCAGTTTGATCTTTACCGAGACCCAGTACTTC. Protein sequence: CASSLIFTETQYF. Using reference TRBV28 and TRBJ2-5 for the parts outside the CDR3, the full variable domain is DVKVTQSSRYLVKRTGEKVFLECVQDMDHENMFWYRQDPGLGLRLIYFSYDVKMKEKGDIPEGYSVSREKKERFSLILESASTNQTSMYLCASSLIFTETQYFGPGTRLLVL.

This clone was observed once. The gene calls are TRBV5-4 and TRBJ2-2, with D possibly being TRBD2 (7 bases). Germline V gene lookup returns CDR1 SGHNT and CDR2 YYREEE (reference sequence). Trimming left V 10 bases short and J 2 bases short, with 21 bases between. The length of the CDR3 is 16 residues. Here the CDR3 reads CAATGAAGENTGELFF. The DNA of the CDR3 is TGTGCCGCAACGGGGGCGGCGGGAGAAAACACCGGGGAGCTGTTTTTT.

V gene TRBV13 combines with J gene TRBJ2-3; tentative D call: TRBD2 (6 bases). V shed 5 bases and J shed 4 bases, with 19 bases lying between them. The CDR3 is 16 amino acids. The germline gives CDR1 PRHDT, CDR2 FYEKMQ (reference sequence). CDR3 region: CASSPLDSGAADTQYF. The CDR3 DNA is TGTGCCAGCAGCCCCTTAGATTCGGGAGCGGCAGATACGCAGTATTTT.

The gene calls are TRBV4-1 and TRBJ2-7; unclear D gene. Germline V CDR1 and CDR2: MGHRA, YSYEKL. The CDR3 extends over 14 amino acids. Trimming shortened V by 3 bases and J by 2 bases, and 11 bases separated the two germline ends. The CDR3 coding sequence is TGCGCCAGCAGCCAGTACGGGTCTCCCTACGAGCAGTACTTC. Its protein product is CASSQYGSPYEQYF.

Comment on this clone: One base away lies a much larger clone, so this may be a sequencing read error. The V and J genes are TRBV11-2 and TRBJ1-1; no definite D call. The CDR3 has 11 residues. Germline loops: CDR1 SGHAT, CDR2 FQNNGV. With 6 bases removed from V and 2 bases from J, the gap between germline ends came to 4 bases. The CDR3 reads CASSFNTEAFF. The CDR3 nucleotides are TGTGCCAGCAGTTTTAACACTGAAGCTTTCTTT.

The chain joins TRBV7-2 to TRBJ1-5, with a possible D match to TRBD1 (5 bases). V was cut by 5 bases and J by 5 bases, with 16 bases left in between. The V gene's germline CDR1 is SGHTA and CDR2 FQGNSA. CDR3 length: 15 amino acids. The chain's CDR3 is CASSQDWGEDQPQHF. In DNA form, the CDR3 reads TGTGCCAGCAGCCAAGATTGGGGGGAGGATCAGCCCCAGCATTTT.

Notes on this clone: Distinct nucleotide sequences in the sample also encode this CDR3. This sequence joins TRBV5-5 and TRBJ2-7; TRBD2 matches 10 bases. The CDR3 totals 14 residues. The junction had 2 bases not matched to a gene; V was cut back by 3 bases and J by 2 bases. CDR1 and CDR2 from the germline V gene are SGHKS and YYEKEE (reference sequence). CDR3 in DNA: TGTGCCAGCAGCTGGACTAGCGGCGCCTACGAGCAGTACTTC. Protein product: CASSWTSGAYEQYF.

The V and J genes are TRBV4-1 and TRBJ2-7, with 10 bases matching TRBD2. The CDR3 is made up of 15 amino acids. The germline V gene encodes CDR1 MGHRA and CDR2 YSYEKL. The J segment lost 4 bases and the V segment lost 3 bases, leaving 6 bases of the junction unmatched. Here the CDR3 reads CASSHAAGGWYEQYF. DNA for the CDR3: TGCGCCAGCAGCCACGCAGCGGGAGGGTGGTACGAGCAGTACTTC.

J is TRBJ2-7 and V is TRBV16, with D unclear. Trimming took off 0 bases at V and 7 bases at J, with 4 bases between the two ends. From germline, CDR1 is KGHSY and CDR2 FQNENV. CDR3 length: 11 residues. CDR3 DNA: TGTGCCAGCAGCCAATCAAGTGAGCAGTACTTC. Protein product: CASSQSSEQYF.

DNA of the CDR3: TGTGCCAGCAGTGAAGGATGGTTGGTGGAAAAACTGTTTTTT. It yields the protein CASSEGWLVEKLFF. This chain connects TRBV6-4 to TRBJ1-4; the D is unclear. In germline, CDR1 is MRHNA, CDR2 SNTAGT. The CDR3 runs 14 residues. The germline V and J ends were trimmed by 3 bases and 8 bases, with 13 bases remaining between them.

This clone was seen only a few times. The chain recombines TRBV6-6 with TRBJ1-5, with TRBD1 matching over 9 bases. V lost 8 bases to trimming and J lost 5 bases; unmatched junction nucleotides: 7. The V gene's germline CDR1 is MNHNY and CDR2 SVGAGI (reference sequence). CDR3 length: 14 residues. Here the CDR3 reads CASGGTGFYQPQHF. The CDR3 bases are TGTGCCAGCGGGGGGACAGGGTTTTATCAGCCCCAGCATTTT.

The V call is TRBV29-1, the J call TRBJ2-1; unclear D gene. Germline assignment: CDR1 SQVTM and CDR2 ANQGSEA. The length of the CDR3 is 18 residues. V lost 2 bases, J lost 8 bases, and 28 bases lay in between. The CDR3: CSVERRDRSENGAYEQFF. The CDR3 coding sequence is TGCAGCGTTGAACGAAGAGACCGCAGCGAGAACGGTGCATATGAGCAGTTCTTC.

The rearrangement joins TRBV18 to TRBJ1-2, with D possibly matching TRBD1 (5 bases). Germline CDR1 KGHSH, CDR2 LQKENI. CDR3 length: 17 residues. V was clipped by 2 bases and J by 4 bases, with 20 bases between them. CDR3 sequence: CASSPLKGGAESYGYTF. In nucleotides, the CDR3 is TGTGCCAGCTCACCATTAAAAGGAGGGGCGGAGTCCTATGGCTACACCTTC.

V gene TRBV29-1 combines with J gene TRBJ2-6; 8 nucleotides agree with TRBD2. This CDR3 contains 14 residues. The germline CDR1 and CDR2 sequences are SQVTM and ANQGSEA. With V trimmed by 7 bases and J by 2 bases, 4 bases remained unmatched. The CDR3 nucleotides read TGCAGCGCCCGGGGGGGGGCTGGGGCCAACGTCCTGACTTTC. This gives the protein CSARGGAGANVLTF.

The chain has TRBV14 and TRBJ2-5; D is unclear. The V end lost 4 bases, the J end lost 0 bases, and 6 bases lay between the germline ends. The CDR3 length is 13 residues. The germline CDR1 and CDR2 sequences are SGHDN and FVKESK. Written as DNA, the CDR3 is TGTGCCAGCAGCCCGCCTTACCAAGAGACCCAGTACTTC. It specifies CASSPPYQETQYF.

The J gene is TRBJ1-2, the V gene TRBV5-1, with 7 bases matching TRBD1. The germline V gene encodes CDR1 SGHRS and CDR2 YFSETQ. This CDR3 spans 16 amino acids. V lost 5 bases and J lost 6; bases outside the gene matches: 16. CDR3 DNA: TGCGCCAGCAGTTTGACCCCAGGGGGATCCTCTCATGGCTACACCTTC. Translating gives CASSLTPGGSSHGYTF.

This clone occurred a few times. This chain uses TRBV7-2 with TRBJ2-2; D might be TRBD1 (6 bases). The germline V gene encodes CDR1 SGHTA and CDR2 FQGNSA. The CDR3 has 15 amino acids. The V end lost 2 bases, the J end lost 5 bases, and 12 bases lay between the germline ends. In DNA, the CDR3 is TGTGCCAGCAGCTTAAGGACACAGGGTACCGGGGAGCTGTTTTTT. This sequence encodes CASSLRTQGTGELFF.

V is TRBV7-3 and J is TRBJ2-3, with 10 nucleotides matching TRBD2. The CDR3 runs to 15 residues. J gave up 5 bases and V 4 bases, and 6 bases lay outside the gene matches. Germline lookup yields CDR1 SGHTA and CDR2 FQGTGA. CDR3 DNA: TGTGCCAGCAGCTCTGGGACTAGCGAGGGAGATACGCAGTATTTT. It translates to CASSSGTSEGDTQYF.

With regard to this clone: Other DNA sequences in this specimen translate into the identical CDR3. The rearrangement links TRBV27 to TRBJ2-5; 7 nucleotides line up with TRBD2. Looked up from germline, CDR1 is MNHEY and CDR2 is SMNVEV (reference sequence). With 1 base clipped from V and 5 bases from J, the junction kept 4 bases outside the gene matches. This CDR3 is 14 amino acids long. The CDR3 spells CASSLLAGVETQYF. DNA for the CDR3: TGTGCCAGCAGTTTATTGGCGGGGGTGGAGACCCAGTACTTC.

The chain employs TRBV28 and TRBJ1-2; D is uncertain. V was trimmed by 6 bases and J by 1 base, leaving 18 bases between them. The CDR3 is 16 amino acids. Germline lookup yields CDR1 MDHEN and CDR2 SYDVKM. CDR3 protein: CASSRLGEDINYGYTF. In DNA, the CDR3 is TGTGCCAGCAGCCGCCTCGGAGAGGATATTAACTATGGCTACACCTTC.

The V and J genes are TRBV2 and TRBJ2-7; D not resolved. Germline CDR1 reads SNHLY; CDR2 reads FYNNEI. The CDR3 has 16 residues. V was pared by 2 bases and J by 6 bases, with 20 bases between. The CDR3 DNA is TGTGCCAGCAGTGAATCAGAAGGTCGGACCTTTGGCGAGCAGTACTTC. Its protein is CASSESEGRTFGEQYF.

This chain links TRBV27 with TRBJ2-1; 7 positions match TRBD2. This CDR3 is 14 amino acids long. CDR1 MNHEY and CDR2 SMNVEV come from the germline V gene (reference sequence). V was clipped by 6 bases and J by 5 bases; unmatched bases: 7. This chain's CDR3 is CASRGGVVHNEQFF. The CDR3 DNA follows: TGTGCCAGCAGGGGGGGGGTAGTACACAATGAGCAGTTCTTC.

This chain connects TRBV6-6 to TRBJ2-7; no definite D call. The CDR3 runs to 13 residues. V lost 6 bases, J lost 2 bases, and 11 bases lay in between. Germline loops: CDR1 MNHNY, CDR2 SVGAGI (reference sequence). Here the CDR3 reads CASSPLSPYEQYF. Written as DNA, the CDR3 is TGTGCCAGCAGCCCCCTTTCCCCCTACGAGCAGTACTTC.

The chain combines TRBV6-1 with TRBJ2-5; TRBD2 aligns across 11 bases. This CDR3 comprises 14 residues. The germline CDR1 and CDR2 sequences are MNHNS and SASEGT. V gave up 6 bases and J gave up 4 bases; unmatched junction bases: 4. In nucleotides, the CDR3 is TGTGCCAGCAGAGTTAGCGGGAGGGCAGAGACCCAGTACTTC. It translates to CASRVSGRAETQYF.

This chain joins TRBV10-3 and TRBJ2-7, with D possibly matching TRBD1 (5 bases). This CDR3 contains 16 residues. The germline V gene has CDR1 ENHRY and CDR2 SYGVKD. V dropped 1 base and J dropped 1 base, with 14 bases sitting between them. CDR3 residues: CAISEFQTVISYEQYF. The DNA for the CDR3 is TGTGCCATCAGTGAGTTCCAGACAGTTATTTCCTACGAGCAGTACTTC.

The chain has TRBV9 and TRBJ1-2; perhaps TRBD1 as D (6 bases). This CDR3 is built from 14 residues. The germline V gene has CDR1 SGDLS and CDR2 YYNGEE. Trimming shortened V by 2 bases and J by 6 bases, and 14 bases separated the two germline ends. The CDR3 region has the DNA TGTGCCAGCAGCGTCCTCGGGGGGCCTGATGGCTACACCTTC. Encoded protein: CASSVLGGPDGYTF.

The gene calls are TRBV6-1 and TRBJ2-7; 9 bases line up with TRBD1. J lost 1 base, V lost 3 bases, and 7 bases had no gene match. CDR3 length: 16 residues. The germline V gene has CDR1 MNHNS and CDR2 SASEGT. CDR3 protein: CASSESETGGSYEQYF. CDR3 DNA: TGTGCCAGCAGTGAGTCCGAGACAGGGGGGTCCTACGAGCAGTACTTC.